A single sample is the source of the 2 T cell receptor beta chains below, sequenced in a study of cytomegalovirus exposure and HLA in healthy donors. PCR involved 60 Vbeta and 13 Jbeta primers. Using immunoSEQ multiplex PCR, the repertoire was profiled, and TCRdb retains in-frame clones only, with some absent. The repertoire table contains 140,000 or so clones. Material for sequencing was PBMCs. These receptor sequences come from a male donor in good health and CMV-seronegative.

The chain carries TRBV27 and TRBJ1-2; a possible D gene is TRBD1 (6 bases). V lost 6 bases and J lost 2, with 10 bases in between. This CDR3 comprises 13 residues. Germline assignment: CDR1 MNHEY and CDR2 SMNVEV (reference sequence). The DNA of the CDR3 is TGTGCCAGCAGCTCTCAGGGGAACTATGGCTACACCTTC. This translates into CASSSQGNYGYTF.

The chain recombines TRBV4-3 with TRBJ2-1; no reliable D call. CDR3 length equals 16 residues. V was cut by 1 base and J by 0 bases, with 10 bases left in between. Per germline, CDR1 LGHNA and CDR2 YSLEER. In nucleotides, the CDR3 is TGCGCCAGCAGCCAAGCATCGGGTAGCTCCTACAATGAGCAGTTCTTC. It encodes CASSQASGSSYNEQFF.